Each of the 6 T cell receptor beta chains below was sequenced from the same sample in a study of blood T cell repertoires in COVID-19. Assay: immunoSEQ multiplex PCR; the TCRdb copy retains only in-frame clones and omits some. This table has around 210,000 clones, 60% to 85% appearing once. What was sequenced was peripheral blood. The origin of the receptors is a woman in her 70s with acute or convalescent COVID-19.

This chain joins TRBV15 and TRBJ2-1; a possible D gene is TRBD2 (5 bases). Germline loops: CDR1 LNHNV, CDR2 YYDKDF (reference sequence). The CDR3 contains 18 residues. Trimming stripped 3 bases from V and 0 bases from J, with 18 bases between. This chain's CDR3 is CATSRNPGSDRSYNEQFF. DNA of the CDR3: TGTGCCACCAGCAGGAATCCAGGTAGCGACCGCTCCTACAATGAGCAGTTCTTC.

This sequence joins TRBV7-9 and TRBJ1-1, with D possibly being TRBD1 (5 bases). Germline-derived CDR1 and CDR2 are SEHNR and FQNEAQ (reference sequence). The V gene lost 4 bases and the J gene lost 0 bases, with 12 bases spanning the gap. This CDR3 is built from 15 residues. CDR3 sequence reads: CASSSTDSLNTEAFF. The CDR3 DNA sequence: TGTGCCAGCAGCTCTACTGACAGCTTGAACACTGAAGCTTTCTTT. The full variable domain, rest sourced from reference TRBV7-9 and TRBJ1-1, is DTGVSQNPRHKITKRGQNVTFRCDPISEHNRLYWYRQTLGQGPEFLTYFQNEAQLEKSRLLSDRFSAERPKGSFSTLEIQRTEQGDSAMYLCASSSTDSLNTEAFFGQGTRLTVV.

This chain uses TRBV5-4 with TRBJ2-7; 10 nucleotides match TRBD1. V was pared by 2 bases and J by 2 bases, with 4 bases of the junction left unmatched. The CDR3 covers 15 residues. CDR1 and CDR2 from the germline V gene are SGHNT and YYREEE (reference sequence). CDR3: CASSLPGQGAYEQYF. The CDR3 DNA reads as TGTGCCAGCAGCTTACCTGGACAGGGGGCCTACGAGCAGTACTTC.

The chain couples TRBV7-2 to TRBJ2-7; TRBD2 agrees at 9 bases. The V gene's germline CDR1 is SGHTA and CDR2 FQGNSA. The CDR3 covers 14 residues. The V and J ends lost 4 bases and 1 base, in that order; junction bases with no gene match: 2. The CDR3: CASSSLAGSYEQYF. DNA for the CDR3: TGTGCCAGCAGCTCACTAGCGGGTTCCTACGAGCAGTACTTC.

The chain's CDR3 is CASSPPLPGQQETQYF. CDR3 DNA sequence: TGTGCCAGCTCACCACCATTACCGGGACAGCAAGAGACCCAGTACTTC. This sequence joins TRBV18 and TRBJ2-5; 7 bases fit TRBD1. V trimming: 0 bases; J trimming: 2 bases; junction bases outside the gene matches: 6. Germline V gene sequence: CDR1 KGHSH, CDR2 LQKENI. This CDR3 comprises 16 residues.

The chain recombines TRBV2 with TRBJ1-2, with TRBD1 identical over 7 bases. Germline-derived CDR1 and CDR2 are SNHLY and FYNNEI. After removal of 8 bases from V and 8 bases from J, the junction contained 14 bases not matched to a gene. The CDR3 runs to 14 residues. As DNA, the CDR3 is TGTGCCAGCCGTATCGGGACAGTTGCTTCGGGCTACACCTTC. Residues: CASRIGTVASGYTF.